These 6 T cell receptor beta chains originate from one sample sequenced in a study of T cell responses to AZD1222 COVID-19 vaccine. Data came from immunoSEQ multiplex PCR; TCRdb stores just in-frame clones and leaves some out. The sample carries about 94,000 clones, more than 70% recorded once. The source was peripheral blood, collected on day 0 of AZD1222 vaccination. The receptors shown here come from an adult in good health.

This sequence joins TRBV7-9 and TRBJ2-6; tentative D call: TRBD2 (6 bases). CDR3 length: 19 residues. V was shortened by 3 bases and J by 0 bases, with 18 bases between the two germline ends. Germline V gene sequence: CDR1 SEHNR, CDR2 FQNEAQ (reference sequence). CDR3 region: CASSFRRDRPISGANVLTF. CDR3 nucleotides: TGTGCCAGCAGCTTTCGGCGGGACCGACCGATCTCTGGGGCCAACGTCCTGACTTTC.

This clone has just a few counts. The J gene is TRBJ2-7, the V gene TRBV5-1; unclear D gene. The CDR3 spans 13 residues. Per germline, CDR1 SGHRS and CDR2 YFSETQ. V lost 1 base, J lost 6 bases, and 11 bases lay in between. The CDR3 spells CASSLIGSREQYF. The CDR3 nucleotides read TGCGCCAGCAGCTTGATAGGATCTCGCGAGCAGTACTTC.

The rearrangement uses TRBV9 and TRBJ1-1, with D possibly matching TRBD1 (5 bases). The CDR3 length is 14 residues. V was shortened by 4 bases and J by 4 bases, with 14 bases between the two germline ends. Germline V CDR1 and CDR2: SGDLS, YYNGEE. The CDR3 protein is CASSSSWGITEAFF. The CDR3 nucleotides read TGTGCCAGCAGCAGTAGCTGGGGGATCACTGAAGCTTTCTTT.

The chain joins TRBV5-1 to TRBJ1-3; D remains unclear. The ends were cut back, 0 bases at V and 0 bases at J, with 13 bases in the middle. This CDR3 is built from 17 residues. Germline lookup yields CDR1 SGHRS and CDR2 YFSETQ. The CDR3 sequence: CASSLATAGPSGNTIYF. The DNA for the CDR3 is TGCGCCAGCAGCTTGGCCACAGCGGGCCCCTCTGGAAACACCATATATTTT.

The V gene is TRBV11-2, the J gene TRBJ2-1; D perhaps matches TRBD2 (6 bases). The germline gives CDR1 SGHAT, CDR2 FQNNGV. The CDR3 contains 13 residues. V shed 5 bases and J shed 7 bases, with 12 bases lying between them. CDR3 region: CASSPRLENEQFF. The CDR3 nucleotides are TGTGCCAGCAGCCCTAGACTAGAGAATGAGCAGTTCTTC.

The gene calls are TRBV6-5 and TRBJ1-6, with TRBD1 identical over 9 bases. Germline V gene lookup returns CDR1 MNHEY and CDR2 SVGAGI. The CDR3 runs to 13 residues. V shed 10 bases, J shed 8 bases, and the junction held 6 bases outside the gene matches. For the CDR3, the DNA is TGTGCCATCACAGGACAGGGGTATTCACCCCTCCACTTT. The encoded protein is CAITGQGYSPLHF.